Listed below are T cell receptor beta chains from one sample, sequenced in a study of CD8 T cells in Susac syndrome. TCRdb re-analysed the immunoSEQ multiplex PCR reads in MiXCR, keeping a single row per CDR3 protein. The table lists under 350,000 distinct CDR3 sequences, 92% of them singletons. Sequences were obtained from CD4+ T cells from PBMCs. Receptors were obtained from a human donor with multiple sclerosis. CDR3s include the opening cysteine and the closing phenylalanine or tryptophan. D genes are given only for firm matches. For some rows the clone size is stated as once, few or many, or as a class when expanded; others skip it.

TRBJ1-3	-	TRBV21-1	-	CASSKQRPGLRFGNTIYF	TGTGCCAGCAGCAAACAACGACCGGGCCTTCGCTTTGGAAACACCATATATTTT
TRBJ1-1	-	TRBV7-2	-	CASSSVGRNTEAFF	TGTGCCAGCAGCTCAGTGGGGAGAAACACTGAAGCTTTCTTT
TRBJ2-1	once	TRBV20-1	TRBD2	CSASLSGEGRDEQFF	TGCAGTGCCTCCCTTAGCGGGGAGGGCCGCGATGAGCAGTTCTTC
TRBJ1-1	-	TRBV5-1	TRBD1	CASSLEGTGGVGDTEAFF	TGCGCCAGCAGCTTGGAGGGGACAGGGGGCGTAGGGGACACTGAAGCTTTCTTT
TRBJ2-3	-	TRBV7-3	-	CASSSRGSGLSTDTQYF	TGTGCCAGCAGCTCCCGGGGGTCAGGACTCAGCACAGATACGCAGTATTTT
TRBJ2-7	-	TRBV5-1	TRBD1	CASRPGQANTYEQYF	TGCGCCAGCAGACCGGGACAGGCGAACACCTACGAGCAGTACTTC
TRBJ2-7	-	TRBV6-6	TRBD1	CASRVDRAYEQYF	TGTGCCAGCAGAGTTGACAGGGCCTACGAGCAGTACTTC
TRBJ2-1	-	TRBV20-1	-	CSASGLGFEQFF	TGCAGTGCTTCAGGACTGGGATTCGAGCAGTTCTTC
TRBJ1-4	-	TRBV6-2/TRBV6-3	-	CASSSGGAGEKLFF	TGTGCCAGCAGTTCGGGGGGGGCAGGCGAAAAACTGTTTTTT
TRBJ2-5	-	TRBV2	-	CASRGNVETQYF	TGTGCCAGCAGGGGTAACGTTGAGACCCAGTACTTC
TRBJ1-4	-	TRBV2	-	CASSWGGREGEKLFF	TGTGCCAGCAGTTGGGGGGGTAGGGAGGGTGAAAAACTGTTTTTT
TRBJ2-3	-	TRBV27	TRBD1	CASTDPGQLSTGTQYF	TGTGCCAGCACGGATCCGGGACAGCTAAGCACTGGTACGCAGTATTTT
TRBJ2-7	-	TRBV27	TRBD1	CASSFPGTGVGEQYF	TGTGCCAGCAGTTTTCCTGGGACAGGGGTGGGGGAGCAGTACTTC
TRBJ1-5	-	TRBV6-1	TRBD1	CGTGELNQPQHF	TGTGGGACAGGGGAACTCAATCAGCCCCAGCATTTT
TRBJ1-3	once	TRBV28	TRBD1	CASSLSLPGTAEDTIYF	TGTGCCAGCAGTTTATCACTCCCTGGGACAGCGGAGGACACCATATATTTT
TRBJ1-2	once	TRBV12-3/TRBV12-4	-	CASSFQGLYGYTF	TGTGCCAGCAGTTTCCAGGGACTCTATGGCTACACCTTC
TRBJ2-5	-	TRBV7-9	-	CASSLGSLQETQYF	TGTGCCAGCAGCTTAGGGTCACTCCAGGAGACCCAGTACTTC
TRBJ2-7	-	TRBV20-1	TRBD2	CSAPDPSGGYEQYF	TGCAGTGCCCCCGATCCCAGCGGGGGTTACGAGCAGTACTTC
TRBJ2-3	-	TRBV4-1	TRBD2	CASSQDNSASGVDTQYF	TGCGCCAGCAGCCAAGATAACTCAGCTAGCGGGGTTGATACGCAGTATTTT
TRBJ1-1	-	TRBV30	-	CAWRSMTWNTEAFF	TGTGCCTGGAGGTCCATGACATGGAACACTGAAGCTTTCTTT
TRBJ2-7	-	TRBV20-1	-	CSASGGLGGPLRHEQYF	TGCAGTGCTAGTGGGGGATTGGGGGGCCCGTTACGGCACGAGCAGTACTTC
TRBJ1-1	-	TRBV20-1	-	CSARMGGANTEAFF	TGCAGTGCTAGGATGGGGGGTGCGAACACTGAAGCTTTCTTT
TRBJ2-1	-	TRBV25-1	TRBD2	CASSVAGGNYNEQFF	TGTGCCAGCAGTGTAGCGGGAGGCAACTACAATGAGCAGTTCTTC
TRBJ1-5	-	TRBV18	TRBD1	CASSPGQDSNQPQHF	TGTGCCAGCTCACCGGGACAGGACAGCAATCAGCCCCAGCATTTT
TRBJ2-3	-	TRBV30	-	CAWSQVSLTDTQYF	TGTGCCTGGAGTCAAGTGAGCTTAACAGATACGCAGTATTTT
TRBJ2-7	-	TRBV5-1	TRBD2	CASSPQGLAGAYEQYF	TGCGCCAGCAGCCCGCAGGGACTAGCGGGGGCCTACGAGCAGTACTTC
TRBJ2-7	-	TRBV4-2	TRBD2	CASSWQLAGGAYEQYF	TGTGCCAGCAGCTGGCAACTAGCGGGAGGGGCCTACGAGCAGTACTTC
TRBJ2-2	-	TRBV5-1	-	CASTPYENTGELFF	TGCGCCAGCACACCTTACGAAAACACCGGGGAGCTGTTTTTT
TRBJ2-7	-	TRBV5-1	TRBD1	CASSLGNRGHEQYF	TGCGCCAGCAGCTTGGGAAACAGGGGACACGAGCAGTACTTC
TRBJ1-1	-	TRBV19	-	CASSMGSPRGGYTEAFF	TGTGCCAGTAGTATGGGATCCCCCCGCGGGGGCTACACTGAAGCTTTCTTT
TRBJ2-1	few	TRBV4-1	TRBD2	CASSPGLAAYNEQFF	TGCGCCAGCAGCCCAGGACTAGCGGCCTACAATGAGCAGTTCTTC
TRBJ2-7	-	TRBV4-2	-	CASSQDQGSAEQYF	TGTGCCAGCAGCCAAGATCAGGGTTCGGCCGAGCAGTACTTC
TRBJ1-3	-	TRBV3-1	-	CASSQAYRTSGNTIYF	TGTGCCAGCAGCCAGGCTTACAGAACCTCTGGAAACACCATATATTTT
TRBJ2-3	-	TRBV12-3/TRBV12-4	-	CASRGGGIRDTQYF	TGTGCCAGCCGGGGTGGGGGGATCCGGGATACGCAGTATTTT
TRBJ2-3	once	TRBV20-1	TRBD2	CSAAAGGPDTQYF	TGCAGTGCGGCCGCGGGAGGGCCAGATACGCAGTATTTT
TRBJ1-4	-	TRBV4-2	-	CASSQDPGINEKLFF	TGTGCCAGCAGCCAAGATCCCGGGATTAATGAAAAACTGTTTTTT
TRBJ2-3	-	TRBV7-2	-	CASTLDLSSTDTQYF	TGTGCCAGCACCCTGGACCTCTCTAGCACAGATACGCAGTATTTT
TRBJ2-4	-	TRBV5-6	-	CASSPGLIGSKNIQYF	TGTGCCAGCTCCCCGGGACTTATTGGTTCCAAAAACATTCAGTACTTC
TRBJ1-2	-	TRBV19	TRBD1	CASSIVRGLSYGYTF	TGTGCCAGTAGTATCGTCAGGGGGCTCAGCTATGGCTACACCTTC
TRBJ2-3	-	TRBV7-2	TRBD2	CASSSNPSGSTDTQYF	TGTGCCAGCAGCTCAAACCCTAGCGGGAGCACAGATACGCAGTATTTT
TRBJ2-1	-	TRBV20-1	-	CSATGGYDDYNEQFF	TGCAGTGCGACGGGCGGATACGACGACTACAATGAGCAGTTCTTC
TRBJ2-1	-	TRBV4-1	TRBD2	CASSLSWLAGGNEQFF	TGCGCCAGCAGCCTCAGCTGGCTAGCGGGAGGAAATGAGCAGTTCTTC
TRBJ2-7	few	TRBV28	-	CASSGEAKRDYEQYF	TGTGCCAGCAGTGGAGAGGCCAAGAGGGACTACGAGCAGTACTTC
TRBJ1-1	-	TRBV2	-	CASSESDITWGEAFF	TGTGCCAGCAGTGAATCGGACATTACCTGGGGGGAAGCTTTCTTT
TRBJ2-2	few	TRBV20-1	-	CSARDPNTGELFF	TGCAGTGCTAGAGATCCCAACACCGGGGAGCTGTTTTTT
TRBJ2-3	once	TRBV14	-	CASSHADTQYF	TGTGCCAGCAGCCATGCAGATACGCAGTATTTT